This entry describes one TCR beta chain. Its specificity is not known. The CDR3 covers 15 residues. The V gene end was trimmed by 4 bases and the J gene end by 8 bases; junction bases not matched to a gene: 11. CDR1 and CDR2 (germline): LNHDA, SQIVND (reference sequence). The donors were healthy bone marrow donors. The sample is drawn from a study of cytomegalovirus exposure and HLA in healthy donors. PCR was performed using 60 Vbeta and 13 Jbeta primers. Some clones are missing from TCRdb's copy, which holds only in-frame ones; the method was immunoSEQ multiplex PCR. The sample has around 150,000 clones; less than 85% are singletons. Findings of the study overall: Generally TCR sequences proved uncommon, though certain public TCRs appeared in numerous donors. Across all donors, roughly uniform sequencing depth was an assumption of the presence/absence analyses.

The receptor was isolated from a man aged 55-75 years in good health and CMV-seronegative. The chain employs TRBV19 and TRBJ2-1; TRBD2 agrees at 7 bases. Sequencing input: PBMCs. The CDR3 loop is CASSTMSVGRDEQFF. The CDR3 coding sequence is TGTGCCAGTAGTACTATGAGCGTGGGGAGGGATGAGCAGTTCTTC.